This TCR beta chain was identified in a study of T cell clonality in common variable immunodeficiency. Libraries were prepared by immunoSEQ multiplex PCR; TCRdb keeps only in-frame clonotypes and omits some of them. Observed are about 81,000 clones, no singletons, with the top ten taking around 0.8%. This clone appeared many times. The read terminates 3 residues before the CDR3 end, so the remaining end is supplied by the germline J gene. Germline CDR1 reads MNHEY; CDR2 reads SVGEGT. Trimming cost V 7 bases and J 4 bases, with 17 bases left between them. The CDR3 has 14 residues. Sequences were obtained from peripheral blood mononuclear cells. The rearrangement joins TRBV6-2 or TRBV6-3 to TRBJ2-7; D may be TRBD1 (6 bases). The origin of this receptor is a person aged 18 to 75 in good health. The CDR3 sequence is CASNQDSLLYEQYF. The part of the CDR3 DNA that was read is TGTGCCAGCAACCAGGACAGCCTCCTTTACGAG.